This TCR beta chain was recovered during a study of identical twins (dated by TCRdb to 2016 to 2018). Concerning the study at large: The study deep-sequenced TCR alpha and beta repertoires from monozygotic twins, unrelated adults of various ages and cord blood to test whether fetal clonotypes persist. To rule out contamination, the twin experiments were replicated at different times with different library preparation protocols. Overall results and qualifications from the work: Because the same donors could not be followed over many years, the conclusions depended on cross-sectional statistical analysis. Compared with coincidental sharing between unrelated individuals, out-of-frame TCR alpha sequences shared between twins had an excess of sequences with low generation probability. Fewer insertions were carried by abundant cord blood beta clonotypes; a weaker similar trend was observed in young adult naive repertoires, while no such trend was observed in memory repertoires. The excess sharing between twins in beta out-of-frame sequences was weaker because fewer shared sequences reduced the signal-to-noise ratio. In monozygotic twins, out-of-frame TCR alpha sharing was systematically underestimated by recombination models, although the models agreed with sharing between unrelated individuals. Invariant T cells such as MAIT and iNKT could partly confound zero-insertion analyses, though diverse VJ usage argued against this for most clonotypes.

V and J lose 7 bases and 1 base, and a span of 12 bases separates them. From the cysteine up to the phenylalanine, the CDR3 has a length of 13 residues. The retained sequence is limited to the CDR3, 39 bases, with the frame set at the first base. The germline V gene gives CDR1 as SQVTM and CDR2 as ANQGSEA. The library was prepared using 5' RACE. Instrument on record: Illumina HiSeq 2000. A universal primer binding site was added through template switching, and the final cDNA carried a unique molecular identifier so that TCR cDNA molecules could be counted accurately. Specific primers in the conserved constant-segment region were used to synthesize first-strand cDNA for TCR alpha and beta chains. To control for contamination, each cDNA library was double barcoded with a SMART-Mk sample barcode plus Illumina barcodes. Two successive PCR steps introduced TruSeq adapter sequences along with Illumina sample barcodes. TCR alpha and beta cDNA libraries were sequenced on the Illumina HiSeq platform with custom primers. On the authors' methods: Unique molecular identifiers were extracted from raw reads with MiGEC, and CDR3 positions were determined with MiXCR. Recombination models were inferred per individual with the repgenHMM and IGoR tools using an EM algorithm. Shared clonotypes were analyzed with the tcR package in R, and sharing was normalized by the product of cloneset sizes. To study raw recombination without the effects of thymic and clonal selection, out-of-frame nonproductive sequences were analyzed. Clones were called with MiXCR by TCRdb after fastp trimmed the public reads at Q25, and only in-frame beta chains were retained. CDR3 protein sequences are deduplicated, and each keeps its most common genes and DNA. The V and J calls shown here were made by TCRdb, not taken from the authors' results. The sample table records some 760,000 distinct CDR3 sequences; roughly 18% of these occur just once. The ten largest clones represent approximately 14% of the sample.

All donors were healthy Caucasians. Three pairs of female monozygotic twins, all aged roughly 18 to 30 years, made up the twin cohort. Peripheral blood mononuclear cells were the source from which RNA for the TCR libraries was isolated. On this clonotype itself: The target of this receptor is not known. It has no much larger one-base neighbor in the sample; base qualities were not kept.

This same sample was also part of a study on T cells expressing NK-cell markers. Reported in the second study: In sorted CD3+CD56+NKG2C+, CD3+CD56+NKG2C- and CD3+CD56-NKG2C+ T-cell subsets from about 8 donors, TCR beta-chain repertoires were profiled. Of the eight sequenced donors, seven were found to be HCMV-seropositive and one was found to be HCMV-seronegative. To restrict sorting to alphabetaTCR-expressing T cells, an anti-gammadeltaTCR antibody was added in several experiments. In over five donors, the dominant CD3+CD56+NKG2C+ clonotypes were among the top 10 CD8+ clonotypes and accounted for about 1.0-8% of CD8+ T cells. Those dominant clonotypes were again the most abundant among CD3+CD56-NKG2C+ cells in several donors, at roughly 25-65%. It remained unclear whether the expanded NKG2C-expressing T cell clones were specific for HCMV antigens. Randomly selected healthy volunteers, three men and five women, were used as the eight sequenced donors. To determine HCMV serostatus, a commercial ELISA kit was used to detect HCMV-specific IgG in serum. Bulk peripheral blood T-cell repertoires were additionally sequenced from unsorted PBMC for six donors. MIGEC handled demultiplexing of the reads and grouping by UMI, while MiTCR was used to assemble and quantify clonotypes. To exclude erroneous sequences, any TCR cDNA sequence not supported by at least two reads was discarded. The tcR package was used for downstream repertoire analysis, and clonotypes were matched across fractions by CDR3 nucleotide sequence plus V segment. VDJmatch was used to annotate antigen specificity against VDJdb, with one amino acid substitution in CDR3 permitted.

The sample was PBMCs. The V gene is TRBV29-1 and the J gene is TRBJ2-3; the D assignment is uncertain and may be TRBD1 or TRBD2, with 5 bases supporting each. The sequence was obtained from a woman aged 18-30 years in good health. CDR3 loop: CSEVVGGTDTQYF. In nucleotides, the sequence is TGCAGCGAGGTAGTGGGGGGCACAGATACGCAGTATTTT.